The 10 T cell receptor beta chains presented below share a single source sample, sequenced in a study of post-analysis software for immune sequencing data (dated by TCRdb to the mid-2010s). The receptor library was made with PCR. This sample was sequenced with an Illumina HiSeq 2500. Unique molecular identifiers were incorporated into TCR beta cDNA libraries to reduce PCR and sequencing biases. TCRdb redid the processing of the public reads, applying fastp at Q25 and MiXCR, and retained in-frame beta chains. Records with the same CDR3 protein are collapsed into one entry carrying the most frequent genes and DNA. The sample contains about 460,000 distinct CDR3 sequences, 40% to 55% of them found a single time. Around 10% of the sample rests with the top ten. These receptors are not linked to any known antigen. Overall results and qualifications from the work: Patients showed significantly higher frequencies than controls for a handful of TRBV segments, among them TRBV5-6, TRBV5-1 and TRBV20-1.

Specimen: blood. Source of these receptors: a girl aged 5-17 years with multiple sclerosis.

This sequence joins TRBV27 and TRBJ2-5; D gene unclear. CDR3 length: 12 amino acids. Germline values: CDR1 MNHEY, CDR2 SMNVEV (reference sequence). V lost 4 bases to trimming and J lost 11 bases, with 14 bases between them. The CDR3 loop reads CASSSRTSEQYF. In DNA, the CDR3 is TGTGCCAGCAGTTCTAGGACCTCGGAGCAGTACTTC.

CDR3 residues: CASIRLAGGVVDTQYF. The CDR3 DNA reads as TGTGCCAGCATCCGTCTAGCGGGAGGTGTGGTCGATACGCAGTATTTT. The chain employs TRBV7-8 and TRBJ2-3; 11 positions agree with TRBD2. The J segment lost 6 bases and the V segment lost 7 bases, leaving 12 bases of the junction unmatched. CDR1 and CDR2 from the germline V gene are SGHVS and FQNEAQ. This CDR3 comprises 16 residues.

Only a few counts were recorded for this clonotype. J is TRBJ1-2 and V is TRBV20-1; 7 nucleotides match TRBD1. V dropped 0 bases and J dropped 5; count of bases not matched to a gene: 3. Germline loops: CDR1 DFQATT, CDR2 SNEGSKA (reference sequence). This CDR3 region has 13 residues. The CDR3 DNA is TGCAGTGCTAGAGACCGGGACAGTTATGGCTACACCTTC. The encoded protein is CSARDRDSYGYTF.

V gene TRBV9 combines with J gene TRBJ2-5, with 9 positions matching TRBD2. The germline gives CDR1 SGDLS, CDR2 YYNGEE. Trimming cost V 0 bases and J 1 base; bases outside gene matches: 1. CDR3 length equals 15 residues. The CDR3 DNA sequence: TGTGCCAGCAGCGTAGGCGGGAGGGCCCAAGAGACCCAGTACTTC. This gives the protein CASSVGGRAQETQYF. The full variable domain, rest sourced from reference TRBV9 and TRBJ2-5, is DSGVTQTPKHLITATGQRVTLRCSPRSGDLSVYWYQQSLDQGLQFLIQYYNGEERAKGNILERFSAQQFPDLHSELNLSSLELGDSALYFCASSVGGRAQETQYFGPGTRLLVL.

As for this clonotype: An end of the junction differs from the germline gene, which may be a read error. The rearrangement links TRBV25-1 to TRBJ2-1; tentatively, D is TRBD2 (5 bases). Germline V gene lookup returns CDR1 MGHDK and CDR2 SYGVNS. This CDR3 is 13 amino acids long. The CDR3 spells CARSESGYNEQFF. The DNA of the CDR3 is TGTGCCCGCAGTGAATCGGGGTACAATGAGCAGTTCTTC. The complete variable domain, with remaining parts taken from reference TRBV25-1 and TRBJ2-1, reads EADIYQTPRYLVIGTGKKITLECSQTMGHDKMYWYQQDPGMELHLIHYSYGVNSTEKGDLSSESTVSRIRTEHFPLTLESARPSHTSQYLCARSESGYNEQFFGPGTRLTVL.

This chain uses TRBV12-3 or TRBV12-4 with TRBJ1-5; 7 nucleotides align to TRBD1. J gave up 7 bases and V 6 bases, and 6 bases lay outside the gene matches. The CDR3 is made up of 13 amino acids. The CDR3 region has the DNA TGTGCCAGCAGCGCGGGACAGAACCAGCCCCAGCATTTT. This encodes CASSAGQNQPQHF.

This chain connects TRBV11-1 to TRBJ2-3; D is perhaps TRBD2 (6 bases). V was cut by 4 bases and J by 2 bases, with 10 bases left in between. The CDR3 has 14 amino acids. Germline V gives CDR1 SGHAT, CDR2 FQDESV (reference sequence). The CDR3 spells CASSSGGNTDTQYF. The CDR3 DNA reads TGTGCCAGCAGCTCTGGGGGGAACACAGATACGCAGTATTTT.

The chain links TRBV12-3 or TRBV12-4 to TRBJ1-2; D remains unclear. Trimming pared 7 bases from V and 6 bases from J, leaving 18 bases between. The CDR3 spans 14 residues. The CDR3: CASTRRRELDGYTF. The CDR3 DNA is TGTGCCAGCACCCGTCGAAGGGAATTGGATGGCTACACCTTC.

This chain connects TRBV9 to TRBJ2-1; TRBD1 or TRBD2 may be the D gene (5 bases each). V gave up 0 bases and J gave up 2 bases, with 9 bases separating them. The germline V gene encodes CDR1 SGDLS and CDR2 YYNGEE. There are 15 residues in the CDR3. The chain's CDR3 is CASSVAGRTYNEQFF. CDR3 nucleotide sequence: TGTGCCAGCAGCGTAGCGGGACGGACCTACAATGAGCAGTTCTTC.

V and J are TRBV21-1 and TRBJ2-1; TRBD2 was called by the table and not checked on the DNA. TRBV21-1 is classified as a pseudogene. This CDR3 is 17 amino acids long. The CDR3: CASSNGSSGRAYNEQFF. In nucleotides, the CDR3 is TGTGCCAGCAGCAACGGCTCTAGCGGGAGGGCCTACAATGAGCAGTTCTTC.